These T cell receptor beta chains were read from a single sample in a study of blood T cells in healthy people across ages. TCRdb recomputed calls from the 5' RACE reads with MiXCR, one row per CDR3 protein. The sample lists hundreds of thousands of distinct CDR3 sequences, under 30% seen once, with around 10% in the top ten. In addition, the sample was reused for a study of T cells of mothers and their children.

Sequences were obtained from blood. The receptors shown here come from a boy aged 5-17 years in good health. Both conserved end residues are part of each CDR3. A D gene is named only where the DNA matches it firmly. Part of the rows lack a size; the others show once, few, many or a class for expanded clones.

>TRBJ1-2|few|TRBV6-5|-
CASSYYSSQAKGYTF
TGTGCCAGCAGTTATTACAGCTCCCAAGCAAAGGGCTACACCTTC
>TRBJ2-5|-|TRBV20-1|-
CSARDYNGQETQYF
TGCAGTGCTAGAGATTACAACGGGCAAGAGACCCAGTACTTC
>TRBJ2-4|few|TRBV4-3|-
CASSQVGDSLAKNIQYF
TGCGCCAGCAGCCAAGTCGGAGACAGCCTAGCCAAAAACATTCAGTACTTC
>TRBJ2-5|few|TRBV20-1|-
CSAGLTIFKGQETQYF
TGCAGTGCTGGCCTTACAATTTTCAAGGGCCAAGAGACCCAGTACTTC
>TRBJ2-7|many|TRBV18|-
CASSPQGGPYEQYF
TGTGCCAGCTCACCACAGGGGGGCCCCTACGAGCAGTACTTC
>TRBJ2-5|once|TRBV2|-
CASSGRAHPGETQYF
TGTGCCAGCAGTGGGCGGGCCCACCCCGGGGAGACCCAGTACTTC
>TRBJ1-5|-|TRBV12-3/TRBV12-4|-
CASSWAEGNHPQHF
TGTGCCAGCAGTTGGGCCGAGGGGAATCACCCCCAGCATTTT
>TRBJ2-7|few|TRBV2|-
CASRGDMDRGEQYF
TGTGCCAGCAGGGGGGACATGGATAGGGGCGAGCAGTACTTC
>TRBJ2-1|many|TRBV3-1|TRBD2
CASSPFGGAYNEQFF
TGTGCCAGCAGCCCGTTCGGGGGGGCCTACAATGAGCAGTTCTTC
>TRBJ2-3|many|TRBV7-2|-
CASSLGTETDTQYF
TGTGCCAGCAGCTTAGGGACAGAAACAGATACGCAGTATTTT
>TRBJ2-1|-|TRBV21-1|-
CARPAWGSYNEQFF
TGTGCCAGACCTGCCTGGGGAAGCTACAATGAGCAGTTCTTC
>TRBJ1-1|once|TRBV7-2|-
CASSRQRETEAFF
TGTGCCAGCAGCCGTCAACGGGAAACTGAAGCTTTCTTT
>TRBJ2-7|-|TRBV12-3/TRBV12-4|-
CASSLASNYEQYF
TGTGCCAGCAGTTTAGCATCAAACTACGAGCAGTACTTC
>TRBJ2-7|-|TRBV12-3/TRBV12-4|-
CASSLAARDEQYF
TGTGCCAGCAGTTTAGCTGCCAGGGACGAGCAGTACTTC
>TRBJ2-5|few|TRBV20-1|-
CSADRDAYQETQYF
TGCAGTGCTGACCGGGACGCGTACCAAGAGACCCAGTACTTC
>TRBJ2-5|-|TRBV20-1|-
CSARDADTGRETQYF
TGCAGTGCTAGAGATGCGGACACCGGGCGGGAGACCCAGTACTTC
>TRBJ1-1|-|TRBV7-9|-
CASRQSGGTEAFF
TGTGCCAGCAGACAATCGGGGGGCACTGAAGCTTTCTTT
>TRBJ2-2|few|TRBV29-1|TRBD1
CSAQRQGAAGELFF
TGCAGCGCCCAAAGGCAGGGGGCGGCCGGGGAGCTGTTTTTT
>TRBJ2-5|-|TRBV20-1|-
CSAPAGRETQYF
TGCAGTGCTCCGGCGGGGAGGGAGACCCAGTACTTC
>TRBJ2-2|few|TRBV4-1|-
CASSQDWQGGYTGELFF
TGCGCCAGCAGCCAAGACTGGCAGGGGGGTTACACCGGGGAGCTGTTTTTT
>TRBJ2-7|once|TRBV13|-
CASSPNRALSYEQYF
TGTGCCAGCAGCCCTAACAGGGCGCTCTCCTACGAGCAGTACTTC
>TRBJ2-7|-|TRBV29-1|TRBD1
CSVHVRDSYEQYF
TGCAGCGTGCATGTCCGGGACAGCTACGAGCAGTACTTC
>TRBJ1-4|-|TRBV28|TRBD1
CASSFPTGITTNEKLFF
TGTGCCAGCAGCTTCCCGACAGGGATTACAACTAATGAAAAACTGTTTTTT
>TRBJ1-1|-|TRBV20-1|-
CSVGESGVAFF
TGCAGTGTAGGGGAGTCCGGGGTGGCTTTCTTT
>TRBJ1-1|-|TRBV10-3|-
CAIREMNTEAFF
TGTGCCATCAGGGAAATGAACACTGAAGCTTTCTTT
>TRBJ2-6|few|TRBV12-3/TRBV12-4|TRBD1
CASTPGTGSSGANVLTF
TGTGCCAGCACCCCGGGGACAGGGTCTTCTGGGGCCAACGTCCTGACTTTC
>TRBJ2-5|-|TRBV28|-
CASSDGSTPKETQYF
TGTGCCAGCAGCGACGGGTCCACCCCTAAAGAGACCCAGTACTTC
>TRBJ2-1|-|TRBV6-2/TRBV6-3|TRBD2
CASSYEAGGPYNEQFF
TGTGCCAGCAGTTACGAAGCGGGGGGGCCCTACAATGAGCAGTTCTTC
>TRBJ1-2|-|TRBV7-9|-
CASSLDVGAGGYTF
TGTGCCAGCAGCTTAGACGTAGGGGCCGGTGGCTACACCTTC
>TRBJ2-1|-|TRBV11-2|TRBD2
CASSLPSGGVVNEQFF
TGTGCCAGCAGCTTACCTAGCGGGGGGGTAGTCAATGAGCAGTTCTTC
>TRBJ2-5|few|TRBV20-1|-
CSARDAGTGQETQYF
TGCAGTGCTAGAGATGCCGGGACGGGCCAAGAGACCCAGTACTTC
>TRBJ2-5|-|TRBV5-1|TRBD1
CASSSPGQPQETQYF
TGCGCCAGCAGCTCACCGGGACAGCCACAAGAGACCCAGTACTTC
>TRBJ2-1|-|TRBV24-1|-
CAASERASYNEQFF
TGTGCCGCCAGTGAGAGGGCCTCCTATAATGAGCAGTTCTTC
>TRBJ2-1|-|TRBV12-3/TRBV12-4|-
CASSLIGRDEQFF
TGTGCCAGCAGTCTAATAGGACGAGATGAGCAGTTCTTC
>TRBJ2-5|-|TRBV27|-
CASSLSSGVQETQYF
TGTGCCAGCAGTTTATCATCAGGGGTGCAAGAGACCCAGTACTTC
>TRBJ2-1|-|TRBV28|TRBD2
CASRGLGYSRGSYNEQFF
TGTGCCAGCAGGGGGCTGGGGTATTCGCGGGGGTCCTACAATGAGCAGTTCTTC
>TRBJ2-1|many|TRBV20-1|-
CSAGGSDYNEQFF
TGCAGTGCCGGGGGCTCAGACTACAATGAGCAGTTCTTC
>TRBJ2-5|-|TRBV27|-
CASSFGAQETQYF
TGTGCCAGCAGTTTCGGCGCCCAAGAGACCCAGTACTTC
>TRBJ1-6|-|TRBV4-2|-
CASSRLNSPLHF
TGTGCCAGCAGCCGGCTCAATTCACCCCTCCACTTT
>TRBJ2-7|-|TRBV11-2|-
CASRTELYEQYF
TGTGCCAGCCGGACAGAATTATACGAGCAGTACTTC
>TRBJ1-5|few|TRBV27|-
CASSSSLGQTGGQPQHF
TGTGCCAGCAGTTCTTCTCTTGGGCAGACAGGTGGTCAGCCCCAGCATTTT
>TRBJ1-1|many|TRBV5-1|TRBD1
CASSRDRGSTEAFF
TGCGCCAGCAGCCGAGACAGGGGGTCCACTGAAGCTTTCTTT
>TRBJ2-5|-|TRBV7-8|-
CASSHSQRAPSETRYF
TGTGCCAGCAGCCACAGTCAGAGGGCTCCCTCCGAGACCCGGTACTTC
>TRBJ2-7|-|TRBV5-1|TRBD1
CASSPGTAHAQEDEQYF
TGCGCCAGCAGCCCTGGGACAGCGCATGCTCAGGAGGACGAGCAGTACTTC
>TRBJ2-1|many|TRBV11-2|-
CASSLLDNEQFF
TGTGCCAGCAGCTTACTAGACAATGAGCAGTTCTTC
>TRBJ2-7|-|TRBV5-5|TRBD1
CASSLGQGDYYEQYF
TGTGCCAGCAGCTTGGGGCAGGGGGATTACTACGAGCAGTACTTC
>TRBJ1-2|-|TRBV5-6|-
CASSFVLGGTPIYGYTF
TGTGCCAGCAGCTTCGTACTTGGGGGGACACCGATCTATGGCTACACCTTC
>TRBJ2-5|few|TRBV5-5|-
CASSPGTFQETQYF
TGTGCCAGCAGCCCCGGGACATTCCAAGAGACCCAGTACTTC
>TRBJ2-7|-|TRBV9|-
CASSVVGDPQDEQYF
TGTGCCAGCAGCGTAGTTGGGGACCCCCAGGACGAGCAGTACTTC
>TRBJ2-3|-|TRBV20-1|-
CSARPTTEGGYADTQYF
TGCAGTGCTAGACCTACGACAGAGGGGGGGTACGCAGATACGCAGTATTTT
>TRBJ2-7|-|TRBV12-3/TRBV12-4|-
CASSFANYYEQYF
TGTGCCAGCAGTTTTGCCAACTACTACGAGCAGTACTTC
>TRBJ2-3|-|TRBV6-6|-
CASSHTKGGFADTQYF
TGTGCCAGCAGCCATACGAAGGGGGGGTTCGCAGATACGCAGTATTTT
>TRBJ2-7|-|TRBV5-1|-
CASSSTGSTYEQYF
TGCGCCAGCAGCTCAACAGGGTCCACCTACGAGCAGTACTTC
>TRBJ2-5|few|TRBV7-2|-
CASSFDRLQETQYF
TGTGCCAGCAGCTTCGACAGGCTCCAAGAGACCCAGTACTTC
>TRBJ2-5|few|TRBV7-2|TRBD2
CASSGQGWAGGLETQYF
TGTGCCAGCAGCGGACAAGGGTGGGCGGGGGGATTAGAGACCCAGTACTTC